One and the same sample provided the 3 T cell receptor beta chains below, sequenced in a study of T cells in Graves' hyperthyroidism and ophthalmopathy. TCR beta CDR3 sequences were amplified from RNA transcripts. The HTBI primer set was used in a first-round RT-PCR of the TCR CDR3. Via MiXCR, TCRdb re-called the multiplex PCR reads, giving one row per CDR3 protein. The sample includes approximately 570,000 distinct CDR3 sequences, roughly 21% of them seen just once. The sample taken for sequencing was blood. The receptors derive from a man in his forties with Graves' ophthalmopathy.

This clonotype turned up a few times. The chain is built from TRBV28 and TRBJ2-7; D possibly matches TRBD1 or TRBD2 (5 bases each). This CDR3 comprises 12 residues. V lost 4 bases and J 5 bases, leaving 9 bases between the germline ends. CDR1 is MDHEN, CDR2 SYDVKM, per germline. The CDR3 DNA reads TGTGCCAGCAGTTACGAGGGGCACGAGCAGTACTTC. It is translated as CASSYEGHEQYF.

The table lists this clonotype with many counts. This chain links TRBV28 with TRBJ2-3; D call uncertain. V dropped 0 bases and J dropped 4 bases, with 2 bases sitting between them. Germline CDR1 is MDHEN and CDR2 is SYDVKM. The CDR3 runs to 12 residues. CDR3 sequence (DNA): TGTGCCAGCAGTTTATGGGCAGATACGCAGTATTTT. This encodes CASSLWADTQYF.

This clonotype was seen more than once but under ten times. The rearrangement uses TRBV7-9 and TRBJ1-1; 8 positions match TRBD1. Looked up from germline, CDR1 is SEHNR and CDR2 is FQNEAQ (reference sequence). The CDR3 extends over 15 amino acids. After removal of 3 bases from V and 0 bases from J, the junction contained 3 bases not matched to a gene. The CDR3 nucleotides are TGTGCCAGCAGCTTCCAGGGGGCTCTGAACACTGAAGCTTTCTTT. Translated, it gives CASSFQGALNTEAFF.